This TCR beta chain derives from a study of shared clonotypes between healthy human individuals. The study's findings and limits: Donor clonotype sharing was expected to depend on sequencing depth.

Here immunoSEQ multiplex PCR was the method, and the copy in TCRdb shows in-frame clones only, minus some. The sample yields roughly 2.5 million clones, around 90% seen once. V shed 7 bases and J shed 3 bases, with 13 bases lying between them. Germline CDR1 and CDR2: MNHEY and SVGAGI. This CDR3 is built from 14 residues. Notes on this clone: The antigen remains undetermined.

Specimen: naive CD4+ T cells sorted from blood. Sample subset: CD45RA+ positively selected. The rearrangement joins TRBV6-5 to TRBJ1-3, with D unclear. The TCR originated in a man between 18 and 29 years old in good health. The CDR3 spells CASTRRAFGNTIYF. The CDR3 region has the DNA TGTGCCAGCACCAGGAGAGCGTTTGGAAACACCATATATTTT.